This T cell receptor beta chain was documented in a study of chronic HIV infection and antiretroviral therapy. TCRdb reprocessed the 5' RACE reads via MiXCR and lists one record per CDR3 protein. The profile shows 30,000 to 35,000 distinct CDR3 sequences, about 9.7% of them singletons. This clonotype showed up many times. Germline V gene data show CDR1 as GTSNPN and CDR2 as SVGIG (reference sequence). This CDR3 contains 13 residues. V lost 0 bases to trimming and J lost 2 bases, with 8 bases between them. This chain connects TRBV30 to TRBJ2-7; D may correspond to TRBD1 or TRBD2 (5 bases each). The TCR comes from an adult who had HIV and had not received antiretroviral therapy, or was an uninfected healthy control (not recorded which). Sample: peripheral blood. CDR3 region: CAWSVGTPYEQYF. For the CDR3, the DNA is TGTGCCTGGAGTGTGGGGACCCCCTACGAGCAGTACTTC.